This is a list of T cell receptor beta chains from one sample in a study of T cells in Graves' hyperthyroidism and ophthalmopathy. One entry per CDR3 protein, called by TCRdb with MiXCR from the multiplex PCR reads. The table records about 610,000 distinct CDR3 sequences, approximately 14% of them present only once. Sequenced sample: blood. Receptors originate from a woman aged 40 to 50 with Graves' ophthalmopathy. Both conserved end residues are part of each CDR3. The D gene is left open where the match is weak. The size field is filled for only some rows; it gives once, few, many or a size class.

d_call: .; v_call: TRBV30; cdr3_length: 13; clone_size: few; j_call: TRBJ1-2; cdr3_aa: CAWSVLANYGYTF; cdr3_nt: TGTGCCTGGAGTGTACTTGCTAACTATGGCTACACCTTC
d_call: TRBD1; v_call: TRBV12-3/TRBV12-4; cdr3_length: 14; clone_size: once; j_call: TRBJ1-1; cdr3_aa: CASSPYTGGTEAFF; cdr3_nt: TGTGCCAGCAGTCCATACACAGGGGGGACTGAAGCTTTCTTT
d_call: .; v_call: TRBV20-1; cdr3_length: 15; clone_size: .; j_call: TRBJ2-5; cdr3_aa: CSARQELPREGTQYF; cdr3_nt: TGCAGTGCCCGACAGGAACTCCCCCGTGAAGGGACCCAGTACTTC
d_call: TRBD2; v_call: TRBV20-1; cdr3_length: 17; clone_size: many; j_call: TRBJ2-7; cdr3_aa: CSAPGTSGVRGDYEQYF; cdr3_nt: TGCAGTGCTCCCGGGACTAGCGGGGTGAGAGGAGACTACGAGCAGTACTTC
d_call: TRBD1; v_call: TRBV29-1; cdr3_length: 14; clone_size: few; j_call: TRBJ1-2; cdr3_aa: CSVADSPGQDGYTF; cdr3_nt: TGCAGCGTTGCCGATTCCCCTGGACAGGATGGCTACACCTTC
d_call: .; v_call: TRBV28; cdr3_length: 15; clone_size: many; j_call: TRBJ1-3; cdr3_aa: CASSPSWGRGNTIYF; cdr3_nt: TGTGCCAGCAGTCCCTCGTGGGGTCGAGGAAACACCATATATTTT
d_call: .; v_call: TRBV11-1; cdr3_length: 16; clone_size: few; j_call: TRBJ2-2; cdr3_aa: CASSLRAGRITGELFF; cdr3_nt: TGTGCCAGCAGCTTACGGGCAGGGAGGATCACCGGGGAGCTGTTTTTT
d_call: .; v_call: TRBV7-2; cdr3_length: 13; clone_size: many; j_call: TRBJ2-5; cdr3_aa: CASSARVSETQYF; cdr3_nt: TGTGCCAGCAGCGCCCGAGTTAGTGAGACCCAGTACTTC
d_call: .; v_call: TRBV18; cdr3_length: 13; clone_size: once; j_call: TRBJ1-1; cdr3_aa: CASSPNMETEAFF; cdr3_nt: TGTGCCAGCTCACCAAATATGGAAACTGAAGCTTTCTTT
d_call: .; v_call: TRBV6-2/TRBV6-3; cdr3_length: 14; clone_size: .; j_call: TRBJ1-1; cdr3_aa: CASILGHRDTEAFF; cdr3_nt: TGTGCCAGCATCCTGGGACATCGGGACACTGAAGCTTTCTTT
d_call: .; v_call: TRBV6-2/TRBV6-3; cdr3_length: 17; clone_size: .; j_call: TRBJ2-7; cdr3_aa: CASSYTSEGRVSYEQYF; cdr3_nt: TGTGCCAGCAGTTACACCTCCGAGGGTAGAGTAAGCTACGAGCAGTACTTC
d_call: .; v_call: TRBV27; cdr3_length: 15; clone_size: .; j_call: TRBJ2-7; cdr3_aa: CASSRTAQPPYEQYF; cdr3_nt: TGTGCCAGCAGTAGGACAGCCCAGCCCCCTTACGAGCAGTACTTC
d_call: .; v_call: TRBV13; cdr3_length: 14; clone_size: many; j_call: TRBJ1-2; cdr3_aa: CASSGREGTDGYTF; cdr3_nt: TGTGCCAGCAGCGGCCGTGAGGGGACCGATGGCTACACCTTC
d_call: .; v_call: TRBV20-1; cdr3_length: 15; clone_size: many; j_call: TRBJ2-2; cdr3_aa: CSVSTGQRNTGELFF; cdr3_nt: TGCAGTGTTTCAACCGGCCAGCGGAACACCGGGGAGCTGTTTTTT
d_call: .; v_call: TRBV29-1; cdr3_length: 12; clone_size: many; j_call: TRBJ1-1; cdr3_aa: CSVEMVAVEAFF; cdr3_nt: TGCAGCGTTGAAATGGTAGCGGTTGAAGCTTTCTTT
d_call: TRBD1; v_call: TRBV15; cdr3_length: 16; clone_size: many; j_call: TRBJ1-5; cdr3_aa: CATSREGTGGNQPQHF; cdr3_nt: TGTGCCACCAGCAGAGAGGGGACAGGGGGCAATCAGCCCCAGCATTTT
d_call: .; v_call: TRBV7-2; cdr3_length: 15; clone_size: many; j_call: TRBJ2-7; cdr3_aa: CASSLAQDSPYEQYF; cdr3_nt: TGTGCCAGCAGCTTAGCCCAGGACAGCCCCTACGAGCAGTACTTC
d_call: .; v_call: TRBV28; cdr3_length: 17; clone_size: .; j_call: TRBJ2-6; cdr3_aa: CASSRQAPVSGANVLTF; cdr3_nt: TGTGCCAGCAGTCGACAGGCTCCGGTCTCTGGGGCCAACGTCCTGACTTTC
d_call: .; v_call: TRBV6-4; cdr3_length: 14; clone_size: .; j_call: TRBJ2-7; cdr3_aa: CASSPFGNSYEQYF; cdr3_nt: TGTGCCAGCAGTCCCTTCGGGAACTCCTACGAGCAGTACTTC
d_call: .; v_call: TRBV11-2; cdr3_length: 17; clone_size: many; j_call: TRBJ1-3; cdr3_aa: CASSGYLGIIAGNTIYF; cdr3_nt: TGTGCCAGCAGCGGTTATTTAGGGATTATTGCTGGAAACACCATATATTTT
d_call: TRBD1; v_call: TRBV20-1; cdr3_length: 15; clone_size: many; j_call: TRBJ2-7; cdr3_aa: CSARGGTVSSYEQYF; cdr3_nt: TGCAGTGCTAGAGGGGGGACAGTCAGCTCCTACGAGCAGTACTTC
d_call: TRBD1; v_call: TRBV11-2; cdr3_length: 14; clone_size: many; j_call: TRBJ1-1; cdr3_aa: CASSETGGNTEAFF; cdr3_nt: TGTGCCAGCAGCGAGACAGGGGGCAACACTGAAGCTTTCTTT
d_call: .; v_call: TRBV27; cdr3_length: 15; clone_size: many; j_call: TRBJ2-5; cdr3_aa: CASSLSRGGGETQYF; cdr3_nt: TGTGCCAGCAGTTTATCGCGGGGAGGAGGAGAGACCCAGTACTTC
d_call: TRBD2; v_call: TRBV28; cdr3_length: 14; clone_size: many; j_call: TRBJ2-7; cdr3_aa: CASSKLAGRYEQYF; cdr3_nt: TGTGCCAGCAGTAAATTAGCGGGACGCTACGAGCAGTACTTC
d_call: TRBD2; v_call: TRBV6-5; cdr3_length: 15; clone_size: .; j_call: TRBJ2-2; cdr3_aa: CASSYPGLNTGELFF; cdr3_nt: TGTGCCAGCAGTTACCCGGGACTAAATACCGGGGAGCTGTTTTTT
d_call: .; v_call: TRBV28; cdr3_length: 14; clone_size: many; j_call: TRBJ2-7; cdr3_aa: CATAPPGTSVEQYF; cdr3_nt: TGTGCCACCGCACCCCCAGGGACCTCAGTTGAGCAGTACTTC
d_call: .; v_call: TRBV27; cdr3_length: 13; clone_size: many; j_call: TRBJ2-5; cdr3_aa: CASRLGQQETQYF; cdr3_nt: TGTGCCAGCAGACTTGGACAGCAAGAGACCCAGTACTTC
d_call: .; v_call: TRBV6-1; cdr3_length: 16; clone_size: many; j_call: TRBJ2-5; cdr3_aa: CASCRPPGLPQQTQYF; cdr3_nt: TGTGCCAGCTGCCGACCTCCGGGACTCCCACAACAGACCCAGTACTTC
d_call: TRBD2; v_call: TRBV20-1; cdr3_length: 15; clone_size: many; j_call: TRBJ2-5; cdr3_aa: CSARDPLAGVETQYF; cdr3_nt: TGCAGTGCTAGAGATCCACTAGCGGGAGTGGAGACCCAGTACTTC
d_call: .; v_call: TRBV20-1; cdr3_length: 14; clone_size: many; j_call: TRBJ1-1; cdr3_aa: CSARGSFMNTEAFF; cdr3_nt: TGCAGTGCTAGAGGGAGCTTCATGAACACTGAAGCTTTCTTT
d_call: .; v_call: TRBV7-3; cdr3_length: 13; clone_size: many; j_call: TRBJ1-1; cdr3_aa: CADQGPRITEAFF; cdr3_nt: TGTGCCGATCAAGGACCGCGGATCACTGAAGCTTTCTTT
d_call: .; v_call: TRBV19; cdr3_length: 14; clone_size: .; j_call: TRBJ1-5; cdr3_aa: CASIDRPSNQPQHF; cdr3_nt: TGTGCCAGTATTGACAGACCTAGCAATCAGCCCCAGCATTTT
d_call: .; v_call: TRBV11-2; cdr3_length: 17; clone_size: many; j_call: TRBJ1-1; cdr3_aa: CASSFTGYPLMNTEAFF; cdr3_nt: TGTGCCAGCAGCTTTACAGGGTACCCCTTAATGAACACTGAAGCTTTCTTT
d_call: .; v_call: TRBV28; cdr3_length: 13; clone_size: many; j_call: TRBJ2-7; cdr3_aa: CASSTGGIYEQYF; cdr3_nt: TGTGCCAGTTCGACAGGTGGGATCTACGAGCAGTACTTC
d_call: .; v_call: TRBV12-3/TRBV12-4; cdr3_length: 14; clone_size: many; j_call: TRBJ2-2; cdr3_aa: CASSLREGTGELFF; cdr3_nt: TGTGCCAGCAGTTTGAGAGAGGGGACCGGGGAGCTGTTTTTT
d_call: .; v_call: TRBV6-5; cdr3_length: 14; clone_size: once; j_call: TRBJ2-5; cdr3_aa: CASSYSRGGETQYF; cdr3_nt: TGTGCCAGCAGTTACTCGAGAGGTGGGGAGACCCAGTACTTC
d_call: TRBD1; v_call: TRBV4-1; cdr3_length: 16; clone_size: .; j_call: TRBJ1-5; cdr3_aa: CASSQDMGQGNQPQHF; cdr3_nt: TGCGCCAGCAGCCAAGATATGGGACAGGGCAATCAGCCCCAGCATTTT
d_call: TRBD2; v_call: TRBV6-1; cdr3_length: 14; clone_size: many; j_call: TRBJ2-7; cdr3_aa: CASTLAGGAYEQYF; cdr3_nt: TGTGCCAGCACCTTAGCGGGGGGAGCCTACGAGCAGTACTTC
d_call: TRBD1; v_call: TRBV20-1; cdr3_length: 14; clone_size: many; j_call: TRBJ2-5; cdr3_aa: CSARAPTGQETQYF; cdr3_nt: TGCAGTGCTAGAGCACCGACAGGGCAAGAGACCCAGTACTTC
d_call: .; v_call: TRBV5-1; cdr3_length: 11; clone_size: many; j_call: TRBJ1-2; cdr3_aa: CASILDYGYTF; cdr3_nt: TGCGCCAGCATACTCGACTATGGCTACACCTTC
d_call: .; v_call: TRBV5-5; cdr3_length: 16; clone_size: many; j_call: TRBJ1-2; cdr3_aa: CASSLAGGLTNYGYTF; cdr3_nt: TGTGCCAGCAGCTTGGCTGGCGGACTAACTAACTATGGCTACACCTTC
d_call: TRBD2; v_call: TRBV3-1; cdr3_length: 15; clone_size: many; j_call: TRBJ2-7; cdr3_aa: CASSQDPGGTYEQYF; cdr3_nt: TGTGCCAGCAGCCAAGATCCGGGAGGGACCTACGAGCAGTACTTC
d_call: TRBD2; v_call: TRBV2; cdr3_length: 17; clone_size: many; j_call: TRBJ2-2; cdr3_aa: CATEGSGRAGVFGELFF; cdr3_nt: TGTGCCACCGAAGGTAGCGGGAGGGCCGGAGTATTCGGGGAGCTGTTTTTT
d_call: .; v_call: TRBV24-1; cdr3_length: 15; clone_size: many; j_call: TRBJ2-2; cdr3_aa: CATSDLSANTGELFF; cdr3_nt: TGTGCCACCAGTGATCTAAGCGCGAACACCGGGGAGCTGTTTTTT
d_call: .; v_call: TRBV7-2; cdr3_length: 14; clone_size: many; j_call: TRBJ1-1; cdr3_aa: CASSSDWGATEAFF; cdr3_nt: TGTGCCAGCAGCTCGGATTGGGGGGCCACTGAAGCTTTCTTT
d_call: TRBD2; v_call: TRBV12-3/TRBV12-4; cdr3_length: 15; clone_size: few; j_call: TRBJ2-3; cdr3_aa: CASSLGTSGFYTQYF; cdr3_nt: TGTGCCAGCAGTTTAGGGACTAGCGGATTTTATACGCAGTATTTT
d_call: TRBD1; v_call: TRBV28; cdr3_length: 13; clone_size: few; j_call: TRBJ2-5; cdr3_aa: CASSLDRDGTQYF; cdr3_nt: TGTGCCAGCAGCTTGGACAGGGACGGGACCCAGTACTTC
d_call: TRBD1; v_call: TRBV19; cdr3_length: 12; clone_size: .; j_call: TRBJ2-7; cdr3_aa: CATGQGVYEQYF; cdr3_nt: TGTGCCACGGGACAGGGCGTCTACGAGCAGTACTTC
d_call: .; v_call: TRBV20-1; cdr3_length: 12; clone_size: many; j_call: TRBJ2-7; cdr3_aa: CSARSGFSEQYF; cdr3_nt: TGCAGTGCTAGATCCGGGTTCAGCGAGCAGTACTTC
d_call: .; v_call: TRBV12-5; cdr3_length: 14; clone_size: many; j_call: TRBJ2-7; cdr3_aa: CASRRDGRTYEQYF; cdr3_nt: TGTGCTAGCAGGAGAGACGGGAGAACCTACGAGCAGTACTTC
d_call: TRBD1; v_call: TRBV3-1; cdr3_length: 16; clone_size: .; j_call: TRBJ1-3; cdr3_aa: CASSRIAGTGSHTIYF; cdr3_nt: TGTGCCAGCAGCCGGATCGCCGGGACAGGGAGTCACACCATATATTTT
d_call: .; v_call: TRBV20-1; cdr3_length: 15; clone_size: .; j_call: TRBJ2-5; cdr3_aa: CSARDTASPQETQYF; cdr3_nt: TGCAGTGCTAGAGATACCGCTAGCCCGCAAGAGACCCAGTACTTC
d_call: TRBD1; v_call: TRBV6-5; cdr3_length: 14; clone_size: many; j_call: TRBJ2-7; cdr3_aa: CASSRPGQGESTNF; cdr3_nt: TGTGCCAGCAGTCGCCCGGGACAGGGGGAATCGACGAACTTC
d_call: TRBD2; v_call: TRBV24-1; cdr3_length: 17; clone_size: .; j_call: TRBJ2-2; cdr3_aa: CATSDSSSGTNTGELFF; cdr3_nt: TGTGCCACCAGTGATTCGTCTAGCGGGACGAACACCGGGGAGCTGTTTTTT